Listed below are T cell receptor beta chains from one sample, sequenced in a study of read filtering for tumor transcriptome and immune sequencing. TCRdb analysed the reads with MiXCR anew, one entry per CDR3 protein. Of some 130,000 distinct CDR3 sequences listed, approximately 13% are singletons. What was sequenced was a population of CD138-negative cells sorted from bone marrow. Receptors were obtained from a donor aged 40 or over with multiple myeloma. Both conserved end residues are part of each CDR3. Fields, in order: J gene, D gene, clone size, V gene, CDR3 DNA, CDR3 protein. The D gene is left open where the match is weak. The size field is filled for only some rows; it gives once, few, many or a size class.

j_gene: TRBJ1-4
d_gene: TRBD1
abundance: many
v_gene: TRBV7-9
CDR3nt: TGTGCCAGCAGCTTAGCCGGGACAGGGGAAAAACTGTTTTTT
CDR3aa: CASSLAGTGEKLFF

j_gene: TRBJ2-1
d_gene: -
abundance: many
v_gene: TRBV3-1
CDR3nt: TGTGCCAGCAGCCACCGGGACTCATACAATGAGCAGTTCTTC
CDR3aa: CASSHRDSYNEQFF

j_gene: TRBJ1-1
d_gene: -
abundance: many
v_gene: TRBV6-2/TRBV6-3
CDR3nt: TGTGCCAGCAGTTACCCCAGCAGGAGGACTGAAGCTTTCTTT
CDR3aa: CASSYPSRRTEAFF

j_gene: TRBJ2-1
d_gene: -
abundance: many
v_gene: TRBV24-1
CDR3nt: TGTGCCACCAGTGAATCTGACAGGAGGGCGTACAATGAGCAGTTCTTC
CDR3aa: CATSESDRRAYNEQFF

j_gene: TRBJ2-2
d_gene: TRBD2
abundance: many
v_gene: TRBV29-1
CDR3nt: TGCAGCGTTGAGGAGCCTAGCGGGAGACGAAGGGCCGGGGAGCTGTTTTTT
CDR3aa: CSVEEPSGRRRAGELFF

j_gene: TRBJ1-1
d_gene: -
abundance: many
v_gene: TRBV6-6
CDR3nt: TGTGCCAGCACTCAGAACCGGCTGAACACTGAAGCTTTCTTT
CDR3aa: CASTQNRLNTEAFF

j_gene: TRBJ2-2
d_gene: -
abundance: -
v_gene: TRBV12-3/TRBV12-4
CDR3nt: TGTGCCAGCAGTCCTGATTGGGATCCGTCCGGGGAGCTGTTTTTT
CDR3aa: CASSPDWDPSGELFF

j_gene: TRBJ2-1
d_gene: TRBD2
abundance: many
v_gene: TRBV11-2
CDR3nt: TGTGCCAGCAGCTTAGTCCTAGCGGAGAATGAGCAGTTCTTC
CDR3aa: CASSLVLAENEQFF

j_gene: TRBJ1-1
d_gene: -
abundance: many
v_gene: TRBV10-3
CDR3nt: TGTGCCATCAGACAAGCGACAGCGAACACTGAAGCTTTCTTT
CDR3aa: CAIRQATANTEAFF

j_gene: TRBJ1-5
d_gene: -
abundance: many
v_gene: TRBV12-3/TRBV12-4
CDR3nt: TGTGCCAGCAGTTTAAACTACAATCAGCCCCAGCATTTT
CDR3aa: CASSLNYNQPQHF

j_gene: TRBJ2-1
d_gene: -
abundance: many
v_gene: TRBV6-2/TRBV6-3
CDR3nt: TGTGCCAGCAGTTACCGGGACGTCCAATTCGATGAGCAGTTCTTC
CDR3aa: CASSYRDVQFDEQFF

j_gene: TRBJ1-1
d_gene: -
abundance: many
v_gene: TRBV6-6
CDR3nt: TGTGCCAGCAGTCCCCGGGGATCAGACACTGAAGCTTTCTTT
CDR3aa: CASSPRGSDTEAFF

j_gene: TRBJ1-2
d_gene: TRBD1
abundance: many
v_gene: TRBV4-3
CDR3nt: TGCGCCAGCAGCCAACAACGACAGGGGACGAACTATGGCTACACCTTC
CDR3aa: CASSQQRQGTNYGYTF

j_gene: TRBJ2-2
d_gene: -
abundance: many
v_gene: TRBV29-1
CDR3nt: TGCAGCGTCAGGAACACCGGGGAGCTGTTTTTT
CDR3aa: CSVRNTGELFF

j_gene: TRBJ2-1
d_gene: TRBD2
abundance: many
v_gene: TRBV20-1
CDR3nt: TGCAGTGCGTTCGGGACTAGCGTGGGTCATGAGCAGTTCTTC
CDR3aa: CSAFGTSVGHEQFF

j_gene: TRBJ2-3
d_gene: -
abundance: many
v_gene: TRBV7-2
CDR3nt: TGTGCCAGCAGCTTACAACTAGCCGGACTGGGGGATACGCAGTATTTT
CDR3aa: CASSLQLAGLGDTQYF

j_gene: TRBJ2-3
d_gene: -
abundance: many
v_gene: TRBV29-1
CDR3nt: TGCAGCGTTGAAGGGACAGCTAGCACAGATACGCAGTATTTT
CDR3aa: CSVEGTASTDTQYF

j_gene: TRBJ2-5
d_gene: -
abundance: few
v_gene: TRBV18
CDR3nt: TGTGCCAGCTCACCGTCCAGAGACTTCTGGCTTTCGGGGACCCAGTACTTC
CDR3aa: CASSPSRDFWLSGTQYF

j_gene: TRBJ2-5
d_gene: -
abundance: -
v_gene: TRBV18
CDR3nt: TGTGCCAGCTCACCACCGGAAGAGACCCAGTACTTC
CDR3aa: CASSPPEETQYF

j_gene: TRBJ2-3
d_gene: -
abundance: many
v_gene: TRBV20-1
CDR3nt: TGCAGTGCTGAGGGGGTAAGGAGGGGACCTCGGGAAGCAGATACGCAGTATTTT
CDR3aa: CSAEGVRRGPREADTQYF

j_gene: TRBJ2-3
d_gene: TRBD2
abundance: many
v_gene: TRBV12-3/TRBV12-4
CDR3nt: TGTGCCAGCAGTTTAACAGAAAGGGCAGCGGGAGTTGACACAGATACGCAGTATTTT
CDR3aa: CASSLTERAAGVDTDTQYF

j_gene: TRBJ2-1
d_gene: -
abundance: few
v_gene: TRBV6-6
CDR3nt: TGTGCCAGCAGTTGCTCAGAATACAATGAGCAGTTCTTC
CDR3aa: CASSCSEYNEQFF

j_gene: TRBJ2-3
d_gene: -
abundance: many
v_gene: TRBV30
CDR3nt: TGTGCCTGGAATAAGGGCAACACAGATACGCAGTATTTT
CDR3aa: CAWNKGNTDTQYF

j_gene: TRBJ1-5
d_gene: -
abundance: -
v_gene: TRBV24-1
CDR3nt: TGTGCCACCAGTGACCCGACATTCGGTAGCAATCAGCCCCAGCATTTT
CDR3aa: CATSDPTFGSNQPQHF

j_gene: TRBJ2-1
d_gene: -
abundance: many
v_gene: TRBV18
CDR3nt: TGTGCCAGCTCACCACCCCCCGGGCGCGATGAGCAGTTCTTC
CDR3aa: CASSPPPGRDEQFF

j_gene: TRBJ1-1
d_gene: -
abundance: many
v_gene: TRBV6-2/TRBV6-3
CDR3nt: TGTGCCAGCAGGGAAGCAGGAAGTGGGACTGAAGCTTTCTTT
CDR3aa: CASREAGSGTEAFF

j_gene: TRBJ1-1
d_gene: -
abundance: -
v_gene: TRBV24-1
CDR3nt: TGTGCCACCAGTGGAGGGGAAGGAATTCGGACTGAAGCTTTCTTT
CDR3aa: CATSGGEGIRTEAFF

j_gene: TRBJ1-1
d_gene: -
abundance: many
v_gene: TRBV5-4
CDR3nt: TGTGCCAGCAGCTTTGGCAGACAAGACACTGAAGCTTTCTTT
CDR3aa: CASSFGRQDTEAFF

j_gene: TRBJ2-7
d_gene: -
abundance: few
v_gene: TRBV19
CDR3nt: TGTGCCAGTAGTAAGGCCAGATCCTACGAGCAGTACTTC
CDR3aa: CASSKARSYEQYF

j_gene: TRBJ2-2
d_gene: TRBD1
abundance: many
v_gene: TRBV11-1
CDR3nt: TGTGCCAGCAGCATCAGCCAGGGGGCGGGAACCGGGGAGCTGTTTTTT
CDR3aa: CASSISQGAGTGELFF

j_gene: TRBJ1-2
d_gene: -
abundance: many
v_gene: TRBV29-1
CDR3nt: TGCAGCGTTCGTCGACGGGACTCGAACTATGGCTACACCTTC
CDR3aa: CSVRRRDSNYGYTF

j_gene: TRBJ2-7
d_gene: TRBD2
abundance: -
v_gene: TRBV3-1
CDR3nt: TGTGCCAGCAGCCAGCCCCTAGCGGGAGTTAGGAACGAGCAGTACTTC
CDR3aa: CASSQPLAGVRNEQYF

j_gene: TRBJ2-3
d_gene: TRBD2
abundance: many
v_gene: TRBV29-1
CDR3nt: TGCAGCGTTTCCGGGACTAGCGGCCGCACAGATACGCAGTATTTT
CDR3aa: CSVSGTSGRTDTQYF

j_gene: TRBJ2-7
d_gene: TRBD1
abundance: many
v_gene: TRBV5-1
CDR3nt: TGCGCCAGCAGCTTCAGGACAGGGGAACCCTCCTACGAGCAGTACTTC
CDR3aa: CASSFRTGEPSYEQYF

j_gene: TRBJ1-1
d_gene: -
abundance: few
v_gene: TRBV27
CDR3nt: TGTGCCAGCAGTTTCATCGGGAACACTGAAGCTTTCTTT
CDR3aa: CASSFIGNTEAFF

j_gene: TRBJ1-5
d_gene: -
abundance: many
v_gene: TRBV7-9
CDR3nt: TGTGCCAGCACCAAGGGGGGCAGGCAGCCCCAGCATTTT
CDR3aa: CASTKGGRQPQHF

j_gene: TRBJ2-7
d_gene: -
abundance: -
v_gene: TRBV19
CDR3nt: TGTGCCAGTAGCCATACAGGCACGGAGGGGGAGCAGTACTTC
CDR3aa: CASSHTGTEGEQYF